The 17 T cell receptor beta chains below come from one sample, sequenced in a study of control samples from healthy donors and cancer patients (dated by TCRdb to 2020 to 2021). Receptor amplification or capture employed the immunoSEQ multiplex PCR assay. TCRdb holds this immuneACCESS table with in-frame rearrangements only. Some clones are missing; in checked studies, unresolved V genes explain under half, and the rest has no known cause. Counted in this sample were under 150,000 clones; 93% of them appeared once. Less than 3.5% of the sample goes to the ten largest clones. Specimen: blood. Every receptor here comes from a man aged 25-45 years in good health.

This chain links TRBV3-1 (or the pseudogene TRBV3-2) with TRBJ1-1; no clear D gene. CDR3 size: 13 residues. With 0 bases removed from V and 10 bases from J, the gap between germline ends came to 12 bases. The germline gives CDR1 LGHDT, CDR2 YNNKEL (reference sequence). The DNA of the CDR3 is TGTGCCAGCAGCCAAGAGGGAGGGAAGGGAGCTTTCTTT. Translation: CASSQEGGKGAFF.

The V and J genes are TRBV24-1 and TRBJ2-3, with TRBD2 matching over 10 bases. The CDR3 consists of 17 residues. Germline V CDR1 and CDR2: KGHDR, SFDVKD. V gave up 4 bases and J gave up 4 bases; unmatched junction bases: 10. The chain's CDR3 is CATSDRLAGSLADTQYF. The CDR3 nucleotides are TGTGCCACCAGTGACCGACTAGCGGGTTCGCTGGCAGATACGCAGTATTTT.

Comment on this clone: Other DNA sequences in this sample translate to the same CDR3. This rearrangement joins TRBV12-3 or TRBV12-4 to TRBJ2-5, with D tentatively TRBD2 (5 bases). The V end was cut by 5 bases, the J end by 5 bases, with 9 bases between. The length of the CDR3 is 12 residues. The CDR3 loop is CASSLRGETQYF. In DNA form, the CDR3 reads TGTGCCAGCAGTCTACGAGGGGAGACCCAGTACTTC.

The CDR3 loop is CASSLEAGGNTIYF. The DNA of the CDR3 is TGTGCCAGCAGCTTGGAGGCTGGAGGAAACACCATATATTTT. The rearrangement uses TRBV5-6 and TRBJ1-3; D uncertain. The CDR3 contains 14 residues. The V end lost 0 bases, the J end lost 4 bases, and 8 bases lay between the germline ends. In germline, CDR1 is SGHDT, CDR2 YYEEEE.

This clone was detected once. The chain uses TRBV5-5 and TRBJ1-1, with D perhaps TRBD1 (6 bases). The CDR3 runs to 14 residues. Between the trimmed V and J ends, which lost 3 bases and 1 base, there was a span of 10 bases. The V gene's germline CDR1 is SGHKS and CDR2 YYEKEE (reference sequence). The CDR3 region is CASSYGGRNTEAFF. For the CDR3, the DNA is TGTGCCAGCAGCTACGGGGGGCGGAACACTGAAGCTTTCTTT.

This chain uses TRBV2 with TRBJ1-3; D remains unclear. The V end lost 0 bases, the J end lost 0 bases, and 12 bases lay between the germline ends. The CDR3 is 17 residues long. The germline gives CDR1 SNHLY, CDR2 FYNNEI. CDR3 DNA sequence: TGTGCCAGCAGTGAAGCGCCCTTCTCAAGCTCTGGAAACACCATATATTTT. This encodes CASSEAPFSSSGNTIYF.

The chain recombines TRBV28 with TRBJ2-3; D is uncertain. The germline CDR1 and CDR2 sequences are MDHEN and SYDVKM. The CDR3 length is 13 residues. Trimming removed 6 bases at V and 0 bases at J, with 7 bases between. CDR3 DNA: TGTGCCAGCAGAATGGGGAGCACAGATACGCAGTATTTT. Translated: CASRMGSTDTQYF.

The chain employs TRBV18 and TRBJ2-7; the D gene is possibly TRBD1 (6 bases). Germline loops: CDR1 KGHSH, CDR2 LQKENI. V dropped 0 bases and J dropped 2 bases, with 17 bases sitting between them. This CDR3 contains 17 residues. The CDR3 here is CASSPPFGGQTTYEQYF. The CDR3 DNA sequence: TGTGCCAGCTCACCACCGTTTGGAGGACAGACGACCTACGAGCAGTACTTC.

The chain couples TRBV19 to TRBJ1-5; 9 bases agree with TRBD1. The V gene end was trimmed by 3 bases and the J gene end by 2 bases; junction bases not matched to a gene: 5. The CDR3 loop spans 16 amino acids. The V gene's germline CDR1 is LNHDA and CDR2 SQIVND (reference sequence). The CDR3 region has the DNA TGTGCCAGTAGTATCGGTAGGGACAGGGGCAATCAGCCCCAGCATTTT. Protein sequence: CASSIGRDRGNQPQHF.

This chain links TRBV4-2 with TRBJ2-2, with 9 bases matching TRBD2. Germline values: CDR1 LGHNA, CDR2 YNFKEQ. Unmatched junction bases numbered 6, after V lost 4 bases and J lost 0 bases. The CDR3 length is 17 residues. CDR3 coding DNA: TGTGCCAGCAGCCCTAGCGGGACCTCAGCGAACACCGGGGAGCTGTTTTTT. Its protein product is CASSPSGTSANTGELFF.

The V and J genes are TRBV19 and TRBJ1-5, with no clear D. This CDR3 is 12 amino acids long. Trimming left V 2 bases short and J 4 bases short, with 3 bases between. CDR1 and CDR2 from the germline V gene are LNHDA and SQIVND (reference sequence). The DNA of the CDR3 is TGTGCCAGTAGTATATCAAATCAGCCCCAGCATTTT. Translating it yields CASSISNQPQHF.

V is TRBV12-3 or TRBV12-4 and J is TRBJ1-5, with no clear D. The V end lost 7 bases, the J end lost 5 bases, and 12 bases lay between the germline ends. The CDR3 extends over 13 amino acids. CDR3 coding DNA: TGTGCCAGCACGAGGGAGGGAGATCAGCCCCAGCATTTT. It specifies CASTREGDQPQHF.

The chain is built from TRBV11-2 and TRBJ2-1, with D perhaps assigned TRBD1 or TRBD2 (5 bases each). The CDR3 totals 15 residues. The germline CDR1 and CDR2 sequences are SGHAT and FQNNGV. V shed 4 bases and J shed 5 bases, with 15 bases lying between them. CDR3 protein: CASSSRAGKNNEQFF. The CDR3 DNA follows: TGTGCCAGCAGCTCGAGGGCAGGGAAAAACAATGAGCAGTTCTTC.

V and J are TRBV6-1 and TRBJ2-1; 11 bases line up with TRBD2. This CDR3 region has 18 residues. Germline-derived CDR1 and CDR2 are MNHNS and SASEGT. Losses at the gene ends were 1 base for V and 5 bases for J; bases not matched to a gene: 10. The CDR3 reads CASSEELAGGLADNEQFF. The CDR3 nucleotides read TGTGCCAGCAGTGAAGAGTTAGCGGGGGGGCTGGCGGACAATGAGCAGTTCTTC.

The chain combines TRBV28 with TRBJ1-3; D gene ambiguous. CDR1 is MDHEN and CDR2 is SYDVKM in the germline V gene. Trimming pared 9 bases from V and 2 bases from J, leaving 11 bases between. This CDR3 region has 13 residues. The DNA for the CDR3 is TGTGCCAGTTTGGTGAGCCCTGGAAACACCATATATTTT. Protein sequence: CASLVSPGNTIYF.

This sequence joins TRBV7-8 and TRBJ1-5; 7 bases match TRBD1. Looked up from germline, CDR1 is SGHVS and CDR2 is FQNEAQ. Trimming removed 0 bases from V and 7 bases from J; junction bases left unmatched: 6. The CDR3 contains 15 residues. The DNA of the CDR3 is TGTGCCAGCAGCTTAGCTGGGGCAGGGGGGCAGCCCCAGCATTTT. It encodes CASSLAGAGGQPQHF.

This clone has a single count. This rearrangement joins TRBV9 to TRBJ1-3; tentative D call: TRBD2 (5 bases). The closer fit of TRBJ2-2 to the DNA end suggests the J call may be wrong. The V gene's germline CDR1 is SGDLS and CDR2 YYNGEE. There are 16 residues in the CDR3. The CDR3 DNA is TGTGCCAGCAGCGTAGAGGGCGGGCCCAACACCGGGGAGCTGTTTTTT. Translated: CASSVEGGPNTGELFF.